These 11 T cell receptor beta chains share one sample of origin, sequenced in a study of CD8 T cells in ankylosing spondylitis. Which antigens these TCRs recognize remains unknown. Broader study findings: In ankylosing spondylitis blood, a motif of about eight highly homologous TCR beta variants appeared characteristic.

Each CDR3 protein is one row after TCRdb ran MiXCR on the 5' RACE reads. The repertoire holds fewer than 500,000 distinct CDR3 sequences, with 25% to 30% as singletons. Input material: blood, either unsorted or a sorted T cell fraction (not recorded which). The receptor set was obtained from a male donor with ankylosing spondylitis.

The rearrangement uses TRBV15 and TRBJ1-2; D call uncertain. V lost 7 bases to trimming and J lost 4 bases, with 19 bases between them. The CDR3 spans 15 residues. Germline CDR1 LNHNV, CDR2 YYDKDF (reference sequence). The CDR3 nucleotides are TGTGCCACCAAGAATGGGCGGGGAGATTTCTATGGCTACACCTTC. This encodes CATKNGRGDFYGYTF.

The chain is built from TRBV18 and TRBJ2-1, with 12 bases fitting TRBD2. Looked up from germline, CDR1 is KGHSH and CDR2 is LQKENI. The CDR3 spans 15 residues. Trimming took 1 base from V and 9 from J; bases not matched to a gene: 4. DNA for the CDR3: TGTGCCAGCTCACCACAGGTGACTAGCGGGAGTGAGCAGTTCTTC. This sequence encodes CASSPQVTSGSEQFF.

This clonotype was seen more than once but under ten times. CDR3 nucleotides: TGTGCCAGCTCGCCTCGGGACTCCCGATCGGGGGAGCAGTACTTC. Its translation: CASSPRDSRSGEQYF. The genes are TRBV18 and TRBJ2-7; D is possibly TRBD2 (6 bases). The CDR3 sequence is 15 residues long. From germline, CDR1 is KGHSH and CDR2 LQKENI. V dropped 6 bases and J dropped 7 bases, with 22 bases sitting between them.

The rearrangement links TRBV10-3 to TRBJ2-7, with D maybe TRBD2 (5 bases). The CDR3 has 13 residues. Trimming shortened V by 4 bases and J by 5 bases, and 12 bases separated the two germline ends. Germline assignment: CDR1 ENHRY and CDR2 SYGVKD. Here the CDR3 reads CAISVDPTNEQYF. The CDR3, as DNA: TGTGCCATCAGTGTGGACCCGACTAACGAGCAGTACTTC.

This clonotype occurred a few times. V gene TRBV29-1 combines with J gene TRBJ2-5; D not resolved. CDR3 length: 11 residues. The germline V gene encodes CDR1 SQVTM and CDR2 ANQGSEA. V was pared by 4 bases and J by 5 bases, with 8 bases between. CDR3 nucleotides: TGCAGCGTTGGGTTGGGGGAGACCCAGTACTTC. Its translation: CSVGLGETQYF.

This clonotype was found a few times. The genes are TRBV20-1 and TRBJ2-1; TRBD2 aligns across 7 bases. Germline CDR1 DFQATT, CDR2 SNEGSKA (reference sequence). This CDR3 comprises 13 residues. Trimming removed 5 bases from V and 3 bases from J; junction bases left unmatched: 4. DNA for the CDR3: TGCAGTGCTTGGCCTAGCGGCTACAATGAGCAGTTCTTC. It yields the protein CSAWPSGYNEQFF.

The V gene is TRBV11-2, the J gene TRBJ2-1; a weak D match, TRBD2 (6 bases). V gave up 8 bases and J gave up 3 bases, with 17 bases separating them. The length of the CDR3 is 15 residues. The germline V gene encodes CDR1 SGHAT and CDR2 FQNNGV. CDR3 protein: CASSSGTGLYNEQFF. The CDR3 DNA reads as TGTGCCAGCTCCTCCGGGACTGGGCTCTACAATGAGCAGTTCTTC.

The chain uses TRBV7-9 and TRBJ1-1, with no clear D. Germline values: CDR1 SEHNR, CDR2 FQNEAQ (reference sequence). Trimming removed 6 bases at V and 1 base at J, with 6 bases between. The CDR3 runs to 12 residues. As DNA, the CDR3 is TGTGCCAGCAGAGGCTCGAACACTGAAGCTTTCTTT. Its translation is CASRGSNTEAFF.

This clonotype appeared a few times. This chain uses TRBV20-1 with TRBJ1-5; TRBD1 agrees at 9 bases. CDR1 and CDR2 (germline): DFQATT, SNEGSKA (reference sequence). The CDR3 has 15 residues. Losses at the gene ends were 6 bases for V and 4 bases for J; bases not matched to a gene: 10. The CDR3 sequence: CSACGGQGLNQPQHF. The CDR3 DNA reads TGCAGTGCATGCGGAGGACAGGGGTTAAATCAGCCCCAGCATTTT.

This clonotype was seen only a few times. The rearrangement uses TRBV3-1 and TRBJ1-1; D unclear. V was shortened by 0 bases and J by 1 base, with 12 bases between the two germline ends. The CDR3 is made up of 16 amino acids. Germline V gene lookup returns CDR1 LGHDT and CDR2 YNNKEL (reference sequence). The CDR3 DNA follows: TGTGCCAGCAGCCAAGACCCTATCTGGGGGAACACTGAAGCTTTCTTT. Translated: CASSQDPIWGNTEAFF.

Only a few counts were recorded for this clonotype. The genes are TRBV12-3 or TRBV12-4 and TRBJ2-7; D may match TRBD1 or TRBD2 (5 bases each). The V gene lost 8 bases and the J gene lost 6 bases, with 11 bases spanning the gap. The CDR3 spans 11 residues. CDR3: CASGGSREQYF. CDR3 nucleotide sequence: TGTGCCAGCGGGGGTTCCCGCGAGCAGTACTTC.